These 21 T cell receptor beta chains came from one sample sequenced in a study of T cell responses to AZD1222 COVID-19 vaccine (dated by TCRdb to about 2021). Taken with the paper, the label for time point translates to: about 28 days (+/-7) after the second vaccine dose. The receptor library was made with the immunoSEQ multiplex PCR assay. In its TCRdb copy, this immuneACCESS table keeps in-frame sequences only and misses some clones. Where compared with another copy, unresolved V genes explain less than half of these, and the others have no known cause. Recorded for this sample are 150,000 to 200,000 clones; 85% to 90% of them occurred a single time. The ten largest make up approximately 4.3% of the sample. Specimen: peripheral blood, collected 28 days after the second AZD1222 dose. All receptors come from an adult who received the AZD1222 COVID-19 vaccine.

As DNA, the CDR3 is TGTGCCAGCAGCCAAGATGCGCGACCTGGAAACACCATATATTTT. Translated, it gives CASSQDARPGNTIYF. This chain joins TRBV3-1 (or the pseudogene TRBV3-2) and TRBJ1-3, with unresolved D. CDR1 LGHDT and CDR2 YNNKEL come from the germline V gene (reference sequence). The CDR3 totals 15 residues. Trimming pared 0 bases from V and 2 bases from J, leaving 8 bases between.

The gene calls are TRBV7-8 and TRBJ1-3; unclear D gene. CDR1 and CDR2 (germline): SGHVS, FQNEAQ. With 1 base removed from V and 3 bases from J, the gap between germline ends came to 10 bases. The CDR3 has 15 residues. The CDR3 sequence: CASSLGREFGNTIYF. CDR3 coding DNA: TGTGCCAGCAGCTTAGGTCGGGAGTTTGGAAACACCATATATTTT.

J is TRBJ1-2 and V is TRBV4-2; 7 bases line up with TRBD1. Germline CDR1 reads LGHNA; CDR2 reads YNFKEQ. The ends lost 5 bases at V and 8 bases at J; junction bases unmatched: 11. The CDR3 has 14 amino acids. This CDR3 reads CASSGRQGTRGYTF. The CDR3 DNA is TGTGCCAGCAGCGGCCGACAGGGAACTAGAGGCTACACCTTC.

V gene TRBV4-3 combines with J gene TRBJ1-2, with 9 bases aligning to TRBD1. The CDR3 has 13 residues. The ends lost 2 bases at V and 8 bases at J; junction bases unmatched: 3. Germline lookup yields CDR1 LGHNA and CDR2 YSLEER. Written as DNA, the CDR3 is TGCGCCAGCAGCCAAACAGGGGGCTGGGGCTACACCTTC. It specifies CASSQTGGWGYTF.

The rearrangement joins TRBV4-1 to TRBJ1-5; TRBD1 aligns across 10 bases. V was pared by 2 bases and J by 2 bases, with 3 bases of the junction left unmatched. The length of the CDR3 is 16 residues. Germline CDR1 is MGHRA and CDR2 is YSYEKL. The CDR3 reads CASSQRTGGGNQPQHF. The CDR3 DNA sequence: TGCGCCAGCAGCCAAAGGACAGGGGGTGGCAATCAGCCCCAGCATTTT.

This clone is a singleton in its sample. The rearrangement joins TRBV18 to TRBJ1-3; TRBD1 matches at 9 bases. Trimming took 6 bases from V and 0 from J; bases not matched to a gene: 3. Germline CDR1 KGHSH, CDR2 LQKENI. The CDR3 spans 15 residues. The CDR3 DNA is TGTGCCAGCTCCGGGACAGGGCGCTCTGGAAACACCATATATTTT. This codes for CASSGTGRSGNTIYF.

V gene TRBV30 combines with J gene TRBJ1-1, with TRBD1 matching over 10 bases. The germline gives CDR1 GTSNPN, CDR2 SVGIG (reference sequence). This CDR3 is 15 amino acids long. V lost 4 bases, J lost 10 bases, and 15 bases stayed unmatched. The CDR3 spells CAWISGQGLMEGAFF. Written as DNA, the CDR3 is TGTGCCTGGATATCGGGACAGGGGTTAATGGAGGGAGCTTTCTTT.

The CDR3 DNA reads as TGTGCCAGCACCAACAGGGTAGCTAACTATGGCTACACCTTC. This sequence encodes CASTNRVANYGYTF. The V call is TRBV6-6, the J call TRBJ1-2, with D possibly TRBD1 on 6 matching bases. This CDR3 is 14 amino acids long. Germline loops: CDR1 MNHNY, CDR2 SVGAGI (reference sequence). The ends were cut back, 7 bases at V and 0 bases at J, with 12 bases in the middle.

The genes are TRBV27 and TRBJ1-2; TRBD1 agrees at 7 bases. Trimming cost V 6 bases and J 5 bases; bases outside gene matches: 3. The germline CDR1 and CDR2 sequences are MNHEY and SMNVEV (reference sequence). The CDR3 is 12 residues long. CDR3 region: CASRTGRYGYTF. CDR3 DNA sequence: TGTGCCAGCAGGACAGGGAGGTATGGCTACACCTTC.

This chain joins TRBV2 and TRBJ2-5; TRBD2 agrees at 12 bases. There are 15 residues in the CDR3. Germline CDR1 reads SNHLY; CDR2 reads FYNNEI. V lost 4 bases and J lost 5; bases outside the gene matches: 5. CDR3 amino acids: CASSVLAGGVETQYF. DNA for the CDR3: TGTGCCAGCAGTGTGCTAGCGGGGGGGGTGGAGACCCAGTACTTC.

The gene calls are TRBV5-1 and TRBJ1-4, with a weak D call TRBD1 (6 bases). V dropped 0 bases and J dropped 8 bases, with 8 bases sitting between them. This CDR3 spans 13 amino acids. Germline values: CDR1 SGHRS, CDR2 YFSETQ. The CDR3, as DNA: TGCGCCAGCAGCTTGGGGGGGCAGGAAAAACTGTTTTTT. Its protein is CASSLGGQEKLFF.

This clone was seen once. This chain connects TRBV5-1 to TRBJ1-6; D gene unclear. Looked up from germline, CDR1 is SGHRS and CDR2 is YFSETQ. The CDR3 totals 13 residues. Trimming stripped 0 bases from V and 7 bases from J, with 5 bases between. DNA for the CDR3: TGCGCCAGCAGCTTGGTAGGGAATTCACCCCTCCACTTT. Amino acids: CASSLVGNSPLHF.

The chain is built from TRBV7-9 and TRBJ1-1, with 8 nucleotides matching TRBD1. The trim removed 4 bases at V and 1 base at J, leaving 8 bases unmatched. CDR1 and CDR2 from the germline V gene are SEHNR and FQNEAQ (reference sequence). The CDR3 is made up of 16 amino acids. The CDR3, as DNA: TGTGCCAGCAGCTCCGACAGGGGAGCTTCGAACACTGAAGCTTTCTTT. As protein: CASSSDRGASNTEAFF.

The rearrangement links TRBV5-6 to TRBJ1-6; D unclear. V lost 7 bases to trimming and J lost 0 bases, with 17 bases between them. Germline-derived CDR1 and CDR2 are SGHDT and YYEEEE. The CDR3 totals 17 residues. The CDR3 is CASQGRTASSYNSPLHF. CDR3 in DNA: TGTGCCAGCCAAGGCCGAACGGCGAGCTCCTATAATTCACCCCTCCACTTT.

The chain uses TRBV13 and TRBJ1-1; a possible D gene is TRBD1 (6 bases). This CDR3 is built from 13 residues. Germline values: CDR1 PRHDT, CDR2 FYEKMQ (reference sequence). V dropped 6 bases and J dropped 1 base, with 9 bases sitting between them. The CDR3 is CASSPGANTEAFF. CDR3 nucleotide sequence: TGTGCCAGCAGTCCAGGGGCGAACACTGAAGCTTTCTTT.

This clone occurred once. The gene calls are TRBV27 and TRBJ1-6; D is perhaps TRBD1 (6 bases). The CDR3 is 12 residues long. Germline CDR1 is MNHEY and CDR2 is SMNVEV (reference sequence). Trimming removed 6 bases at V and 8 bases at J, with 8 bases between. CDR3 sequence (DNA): TGTGCCAGCAGGGACAGCTATTCACCCCTCCACTTT. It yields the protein CASRDSYSPLHF.

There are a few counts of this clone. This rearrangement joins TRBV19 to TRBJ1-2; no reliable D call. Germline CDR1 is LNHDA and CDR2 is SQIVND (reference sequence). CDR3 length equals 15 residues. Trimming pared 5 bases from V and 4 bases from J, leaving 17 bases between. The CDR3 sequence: CASSPQGSLSYGYTF. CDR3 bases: TGTGCCAGTAGTCCCCAAGGGAGTTTGAGCTATGGCTACACCTTC.

Written as DNA, the CDR3 is TGCAGCGTTGTCGAACGGAACAGGGAGGGTGGCGGGGAGCTGTTTTTT. Translated, it gives CSVVERNREGGGELFF. The V gene is TRBV29-1, the J gene TRBJ2-2; TRBD2 is a possible D gene (7 bases). Trimming stripped 4 bases from V and 7 bases from J, with 22 bases between. The CDR3 has 16 residues. Per germline, CDR1 SQVTM and CDR2 ANQGSEA.

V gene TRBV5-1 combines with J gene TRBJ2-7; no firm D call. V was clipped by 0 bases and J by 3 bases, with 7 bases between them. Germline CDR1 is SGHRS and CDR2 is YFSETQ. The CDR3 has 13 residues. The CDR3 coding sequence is TGCGCCAGCAGCTTGGATCCAGTCTACGAGCAGTACTTC. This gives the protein CASSLDPVYEQYF.

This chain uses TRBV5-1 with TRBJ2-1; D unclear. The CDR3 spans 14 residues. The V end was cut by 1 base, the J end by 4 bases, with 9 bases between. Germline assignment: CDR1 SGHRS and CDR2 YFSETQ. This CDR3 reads CASSLPGKYNEQFF. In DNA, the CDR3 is TGCGCCAGCAGCTTGCCTGGGAAATACAATGAGCAGTTCTTC.

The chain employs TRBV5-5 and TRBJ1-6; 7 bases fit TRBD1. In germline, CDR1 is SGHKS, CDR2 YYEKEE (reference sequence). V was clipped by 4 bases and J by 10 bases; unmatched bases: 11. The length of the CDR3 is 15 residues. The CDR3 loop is CASSQHLQGGSPLHF. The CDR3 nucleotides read TGTGCCAGCAGCCAACACTTGCAGGGGGGCTCACCCCTCCACTTT. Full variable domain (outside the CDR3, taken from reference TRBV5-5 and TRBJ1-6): DAGVTQSPTHLIKTRGQQVTLRCSPISGHKSVSWYQQVLGQGPQFIFQYYEKEERGRGNFPDRFSARQFPNYSSELNVNALLLGDSALYLCASSQHLQGGSPLHFGNGTRLTVT.